Following are 13 T cell receptor beta chains from one sample sequenced in a study of vaccination effects on CD4 cells after COVID-19. What these receptors recognize is not known. Viral peptide pool expansion of antigen-specific CD4+ T cells preceded sequencing in the ViraFEST assay. Culture lasted roughly 9 days before CD4+ T cell isolation. Nucleocapsid antibodies stayed negative before and after vaccination, showing no earlier SARS-CoV-2 infection. The assay was immunoSEQ multiplex PCR, and TCRdb's table has in-frame clones only and misses some. The data hold roughly 42,000 clones, with roughly 70% observed a single time. This sample comprised CD4+ T cells from PBMCs cultured with HCoV-OC43 spike peptides, obtained before COVID-19 vaccination. Subset here: HCoV-OC43 spike overlapping peptide pool stimulation. The receptors shown here come from a human donor who received a COVID-19 vaccine.

V usage is TRBV11-3 and J usage is TRBJ2-1; 10 bases agree with TRBD2. Germline V gives CDR1 SGHNT, CDR2 YENEEA. V dropped 6 bases and J dropped 7; count of bases not matched to a gene: 9. The CDR3 has 15 amino acids. CDR3 sequence (DNA): TGTGCCAGCAGTTTATCTAGCGGGGGACGGAATGAGCAGTTCTTC. Translating gives CASSLSSGGRNEQFF.

The rearrangement joins TRBV29-1 to TRBJ2-1, with 7 bases matching TRBD1. The CDR3 is 13 residues long. In germline, CDR1 is SQVTM, CDR2 ANQGSEA. With 7 bases clipped from V and 4 bases from J, the junction kept 7 bases outside the gene matches. The CDR3 region is CSAVRQGYNEQFF. The CDR3 coding sequence is TGCAGCGCAGTCAGACAGGGTTACAATGAGCAGTTCTTC.

CDR3 bases: TGTGCCAGCAGCTTAGAGGGGGGGCCCTACAATGAGCAGTTCTTC. Protein product: CASSLEGGPYNEQFF. This chain connects TRBV7-9 to TRBJ2-1; TRBD2 is a possible D gene (7 bases). CDR1 and CDR2 (germline): SEHNR, FQNEAQ (reference sequence). This CDR3 has 15 residues. V lost 1 base to trimming and J lost 2 bases, with 9 bases between them. The full variable domain, rest sourced from reference TRBV7-9 and TRBJ2-1, is DTGVSQNPRHKITKRGQNVTFRCDPISEHNRLYWYRQTLGQGPEFLTYFQNEAQLEKSRLLSDRFSAERPKGSFSTLEIQRTEQGDSAMYLCASSLEGGPYNEQFFGPGTRLTVL.

The chain uses TRBV12-3 or TRBV12-4 and TRBJ2-2; D unresolved. The CDR3 loop spans 13 amino acids. V was trimmed by 4 bases and J by 7 bases, leaving 10 bases between them. The CDR3 protein is CASSSAVRGELFF. DNA for the CDR3: TGTGCCAGCAGTTCTGCAGTACGCGGGGAGCTGTTTTTT.

This clone came up a few times. This chain links TRBV15 with TRBJ2-1; weak D call: TRBD2 (6 bases). Germline CDR1 LNHNV, CDR2 YYDKDF (reference sequence). V was pared by 0 bases and J by 2 bases, with 8 bases between. The CDR3 loop spans 15 amino acids. CDR3 residues: CATSRDRGTYNEQFF. The CDR3 coding sequence is TGTGCCACCAGCAGAGATCGCGGGACCTACAATGAGCAGTTCTTC. The whole variable domain, filled in from reference TRBV15 and TRBJ2-1, reads DAMVIQNPRYQVTQFGKPVTLSCSQTLNHNVMYWYQQKSSQAPKLLFHYYDKDFNNEADTPDNFQSRRPNTSFCFLDIRSPGLGDTAMYLCATSRDRGTYNEQFFGPGTRLTVL.

The chain is built from TRBV30 and TRBJ1-2, with TRBD1 matching 11 bases. The length of the CDR3 is 14 residues. In germline, CDR1 is GTSNPN, CDR2 SVGIG (reference sequence). V dropped 1 base and J dropped 8; count of bases not matched to a gene: 6. The CDR3 region is CAWSAGQGARGYTF. The CDR3 DNA reads as TGTGCCTGGAGTGCTGGACAGGGGGCAAGAGGCTACACCTTC.

The chain joins TRBV4-1 to TRBJ2-3, with 10 bases matching TRBD2. The germline V gene encodes CDR1 MGHRA and CDR2 YSYEKL. Trimming at V came to 0 bases and at J to 6 bases, leaving 9 bases not matched to a gene. The CDR3 extends over 17 amino acids. DNA of the CDR3: TGCGCCAGCAGCCAAGATTCGTCTAGCGGGAGTACCGATACGCAGTATTTT. It yields the protein CASSQDSSSGSTDTQYF.

This rearrangement joins TRBV10-3 to TRBJ1-2; D remains ambiguous. V was shortened by 3 bases and J by 3 bases, with 14 bases between the two germline ends. The CDR3 sequence is 15 residues long. Germline V gene lookup returns CDR1 ENHRY and CDR2 SYGVKD. Here the CDR3 reads CAISEGQRGYYGYTF. Here the CDR3 DNA reads TGTGCCATCAGTGAAGGGCAGAGAGGGTACTATGGCTACACCTTC.

V is TRBV6-5 and J is TRBJ2-7, with TRBD1 as a possible D gene (6 bases). V was shortened by 7 bases and J by 6 bases, with 19 bases between the two germline ends. The CDR3 length is 14 residues. CDR1 and CDR2 from the germline V gene are MNHEY and SVGAGI. In nucleotides, the CDR3 is TGTGCCAGCAAAATGCAAACCCAGGGGCTCGAGCAGTACTTC. It codes for CASKMQTQGLEQYF.

This chain links TRBV2 with TRBJ1-2; the D gene is possibly TRBD1 (6 bases). Trimming removed 11 bases from V and 2 bases from J, with 18 bases in between. The CDR3 has 14 residues. The germline gives CDR1 SNHLY, CDR2 FYNNEI. The DNA of the CDR3 is TGTGCCCTCCCGACAGGCCCCGGGAACTATGGCTACACCTTC. It encodes CALPTGPGNYGYTF.

The CDR3 bases are TGTGCCAGCTCACCTAATACTGAGACCCAGTACTTC. Protein: CASSPNTETQYF. The chain combines TRBV18 with TRBJ2-5; D is unresolved. CDR3 length equals 12 residues. Deletions cut 3 bases from V and 5 bases from J, with 7 bases between. The V gene's germline CDR1 is KGHSH and CDR2 LQKENI.

V usage is TRBV28 and J usage is TRBJ2-6; D is possibly TRBD2 (6 bases). V was pared by 3 bases and J by 0 bases, with 12 bases between. There are 17 residues in the CDR3. CDR1 is MDHEN, CDR2 SYDVKM, per germline. The DNA of the CDR3 is TGTGCCAGCAGTTTTGCGGGGTGGAGCTCTGGGGCCAACGTCCTGACTTTC. Its protein is CASSFAGWSSGANVLTF.

This clone was counted between two and nine times. The genes are TRBV3-1 (or the pseudogene TRBV3-2) and TRBJ1-1; the D gene is possibly TRBD1 (6 bases). Deletions cut 4 bases from V and 3 bases from J, with 9 bases between. CDR3 size: 13 residues. In germline, CDR1 is LGHDT, CDR2 YNNKEL (reference sequence). CDR3 region: CASSLGQYTEAFF. DNA of the CDR3: TGTGCCAGCAGCCTCGGACAGTACACTGAAGCTTTCTTT.